This record looks at one TCR beta chain sequence and its context. This entry belongs to a study of blood T cell repertoires in COVID-19. Study-level information: In each case, the material was cDNA or gDNA derived from T cells, B-cell-depleted T cells, or PBMCs.

In the authors' workflow: Scientists estimated how many nucleated cells there were by amplifying reference gene primers. Generated by immunoSEQ multiplex PCR, the TCRdb table keeps only in-frame clones and is missing some. V, J and clone size derive from that table, while D and trimming were established from the DNA sequence. The sample holds around 120,000 clones, around 90% seen once. Germline V gene sequence: CDR1 MGHDK, CDR2 SYGVNS. CDR3 length: 14 residues. V gave up 2 bases and J gave up 4 bases, with 11 bases separating them. The chain uses TRBV25-1 and TRBJ1-2, with D perhaps TRBD1 (6 bases). This clonotype was obtained from a woman aged 60-75 years with COVID-19, enrolled during active disease. Input material: peripheral blood. The DNA of the CDR3 is TGTGCCAGCAGTGAAAGGGGGTCCCTCTATGGCTACACCTTC. Its translation is CASSERGSLYGYTF.